These 26 T cell receptor beta chains were all obtained from the same sample, sequenced in a study of human T cells and chemical hapten exposure. Specified time point: healthy volunteer bleed at 2 weeks. The starting material, unfractionated whole blood, was used for total RNA extraction. TCRdb reprocessed the RACE reads with MiXCR, giving one entry per CDR3 protein. The sample includes tens of thousands of distinct CDR3 sequences, about 8.7% of them seen just once. The sample comprised whole blood. These receptors were taken from a female donor in good health. Some clones in this sample may be carry-over from other donors' samples.

The table lists this clonotype with many counts. The rearrangement uses TRBV20-1 and TRBJ2-5, with D perhaps matching TRBD1 (5 bases). Germline CDR1 is DFQATT and CDR2 is SNEGSKA (reference sequence). Trimming removed 3 bases from V and 0 bases from J, with 14 bases in between. The CDR3 is 15 residues long. CDR3: CSASPDAGHQETQYF. The CDR3 DNA reads TGCAGTGCTAGCCCCGATGCAGGGCACCAAGAGACCCAGTACTTC.

In its sample, this clonotype was seen a few times. The chain joins TRBV29-1 to TRBJ1-2, with 10 bases identical to TRBD1. The germline CDR1 and CDR2 sequences are SQVTM and ANQGSEA. This CDR3 has 17 residues. Trimming cost V 7 bases and J 3 bases; bases outside gene matches: 17. The CDR3 DNA is TGCAGCGCCGGACTGTCCGGGACAGGGGTTGGTTACTATGGCTACACCTTC. Protein: CSAGLSGTGVGYYGYTF.

This clonotype was detected many times. The rearrangement uses TRBV27 and TRBJ2-5; D remains ambiguous. Trimming removed 0 bases at V and 4 bases at J, with 3 bases between. Germline V gene lookup returns CDR1 MNHEY and CDR2 SMNVEV (reference sequence). The CDR3 extends over 12 amino acids. The CDR3 sequence: CASSLSGETQYF. For the CDR3, the DNA is TGTGCCAGCAGTTTATCCGGAGAGACCCAGTACTTC.

This clonotype has ten or more counts. The chain carries TRBV19 and TRBJ2-1; D is unclear. V shed 5 bases and J shed 4 bases, with 9 bases lying between them. CDR3 length: 13 amino acids. The germline V gene encodes CDR1 LNHDA and CDR2 SQIVND (reference sequence). CDR3 bases: TGTGCCAGTAGTTCCCTTCAATACAATGAGCAGTTCTTC. It is translated as CASSSLQYNEQFF.

In this sample, this clonotype turned up many times. The CDR3 protein is CASSLKVIDEQFF. CDR3 DNA: TGCGCCAGCAGCTTGAAGGTGATAGACGAGCAGTTCTTC. The chain has TRBV5-1 and TRBJ2-1; D call uncertain. This CDR3 contains 13 residues. The ends were cut back, 1 base at V and 10 bases at J, with 12 bases in the middle. Germline CDR1 is SGHRS and CDR2 is YFSETQ.

This chain uses TRBV10-3 with TRBJ2-4, with 9 bases aligning to TRBD2. The junction had 3 bases not matched to a gene; V was cut back by 0 bases and J by 0 bases. CDR1 and CDR2 from the germline V gene are ENHRY and SYGVKD. This CDR3 is built from 17 residues. The CDR3 sequence is CAISESGTSKAKNIQYF. The CDR3 coding sequence is TGTGCCATCAGTGAGTCCGGGACTAGCAAAGCCAAAAACATTCAGTACTTC.

V and J are TRBV5-4 and TRBJ1-1; no reliable D call. The CDR3 covers 13 residues. Trimming stripped 6 bases from V and 1 base from J, with 10 bases between. Germline V gene sequence: CDR1 SGHNT, CDR2 YYREEE (reference sequence). Here the CDR3 reads CASMEGSNTEAFF. CDR3 bases: TGTGCCAGCATGGAAGGGTCGAACACTGAAGCTTTCTTT. The variable domain in full, completed from reference TRBV5-4 and TRBJ1-1, reads ETGVTQSPTHLIKTRGQQVTLRCSSQSGHNTVSWYQQALGQGPQFIFQYYREEENGRGNFPPRFSGLQFPNYSSELNVNALELDDSALYLCASMEGSNTEAFFGQGTRLTVV.

This clonotype was picked up many times. The rearrangement links TRBV6-1 to TRBJ1-4; D uncertain. Germline V gene data show CDR1 as MNHNS and CDR2 as SASEGT. The CDR3 is 10 residues long. The V and J ends lost 1 base and 10 bases respectively, with 1 base between them. CDR3 amino acids: CASSEGKLFF. As DNA, the CDR3 is TGTGCCAGCAGTGAAGGAAAACTGTTTTTT.

This chain's CDR3 is CASRVGTWQPQHF. The CDR3 DNA reads as TGTGCCAGCAGAGTAGGGACTTGGCAGCCCCAGCATTTT. The chain uses TRBV28 and TRBJ1-5; D is possibly TRBD1 (5 bases). The CDR3 runs to 13 residues. Trimming pared 6 bases from V and 7 bases from J, leaving 13 bases between. CDR1 and CDR2 from the germline V gene are MDHEN and SYDVKM.

This clonotype was detected many times. The chain has TRBV29-1 and TRBJ1-1; 7 bases agree with TRBD1. V lost 2 bases, J lost 5 bases, and 8 bases stayed unmatched. The germline V gene has CDR1 SQVTM and CDR2 ANQGSEA. The CDR3 is 14 amino acids. CDR3 region: CSVESRGSGTEAFF. The CDR3 DNA reads TGCAGCGTTGAATCCAGGGGGAGCGGGACTGAAGCTTTCTTT.

This clonotype was seen ten or more times. The chain couples TRBV13 to TRBJ1-6, with a possible D match to TRBD1 (6 bases). Between the trimmed V and J ends, which lost 5 bases and 4 bases, there was a span of 18 bases. This CDR3 has 17 residues. Germline V lookup: CDR1 PRHDT, CDR2 FYEKMQ (reference sequence). The DNA of the CDR3 is TGTGCCAGCAGCATAAGACAGGCCGGCCCTTATAATTCACCCCTCCACTTT. It codes for CASSIRQAGPYNSPLHF.

This clonotype showed up many times. The chain employs TRBV28 and TRBJ2-2; tentatively, D is TRBD1 or TRBD2 (7 bases each). The CDR3 is 15 amino acids. V lost 4 bases and J lost 5, with 14 bases in between. In germline, CDR1 is MDHEN, CDR2 SYDVKM. This chain's CDR3 is CASSSPRGGTGELFF. DNA for the CDR3: TGTGCCAGCAGTTCCCCCAGGGGGGGGACCGGGGAGCTGTTTTTT.

V is TRBV7-9 and J is TRBJ1-4; D not certain. Trimming stripped 1 base from V and 4 bases from J, with 7 bases between. Germline assignment: CDR1 SEHNR and CDR2 FQNEAQ (reference sequence). The CDR3 runs to 14 residues. CDR3 in DNA: TGTGCCAGCAGCTTAGGACAAATTAATGAAAAACTGTTTTTT. Encoded protein: CASSLGQINEKLFF.

The J gene is TRBJ1-1, the V gene TRBV5-1; unclear D gene. The CDR3 runs 14 residues. Trimming stripped 5 bases from V and 0 bases from J, with 11 bases between. Germline-derived CDR1 and CDR2 are SGHRS and YFSETQ. CDR3 nucleotides: TGCGCCAGCAGTGCGGAGGCGCTGAACACTGAAGCTTTCTTT. Translating gives CASSAEALNTEAFF.

This clonotype came up a few times. V gene TRBV27 combines with J gene TRBJ2-7; D is unresolved. The V end lost 7 bases, the J end lost 7 bases, and 11 bases lay between the germline ends. This CDR3 is 11 amino acids long. Germline CDR1 is MNHEY and CDR2 is SMNVEV (reference sequence). CDR3 nucleotide sequence: TGTGCCAGCATCTCCGGCCTTGAGCAGTACTTC. This gives the protein CASISGLEQYF.

This clonotype was seen many times. The chain uses TRBV19 and TRBJ1-1; tentatively, D is TRBD1 (5 bases). V was clipped by 7 bases and J by 3 bases, with 15 bases between them. Looked up from germline, CDR1 is LNHDA and CDR2 is SQIVND (reference sequence). The CDR3 has 14 residues. This CDR3 is CASKPTDMYTEAFF. CDR3 bases: TGTGCCAGTAAACCGACAGATATGTACACTGAAGCTTTCTTT.

This clonotype appeared many times. The V gene is TRBV7-9, the J gene TRBJ1-5, with TRBD1 identical over 7 bases. In germline, CDR1 is SEHNR, CDR2 FQNEAQ (reference sequence). The trim removed 6 bases at V and 9 bases at J, leaving 8 bases unmatched. The CDR3 is 13 residues long. The CDR3 DNA reads TGTGCCAGCAGTTCGGACAGGAGTGGGCCCCAGCATTTT. Translation: CASSSDRSGPQHF.

The CDR3 DNA follows: TGTGCCAGCAGCACAGGGAATAGCAATCAGCCCCAGCATTTT. It translates to CASSTGNSNQPQHF. The J gene is TRBJ1-5, the V gene TRBV7-9, with D possibly being TRBD1 (6 bases). Germline-derived CDR1 and CDR2 are SEHNR and FQNEAQ (reference sequence). V was trimmed by 5 bases and J by 0 bases, leaving 8 bases between them. There are 14 residues in the CDR3.

In this sample, this clonotype turned up many times. V and J are TRBV4-2 and TRBJ2-1, with D perhaps matching TRBD2 (5 bases). The germline V gene has CDR1 LGHNA and CDR2 YNFKEQ. V was trimmed by 0 bases and J by 3 bases, leaving 9 bases between them. This CDR3 spans 15 amino acids. CDR3 nucleotide sequence: TGTGCCAGCAGCCAAGAGAGCGGATTCTACAATGAGCAGTTCTTC. As protein: CASSQESGFYNEQFF.

The chain joins TRBV7-2 to TRBJ1-1; D is ambiguous. Per germline, CDR1 SGHTA and CDR2 FQGNSA. The CDR3 has 12 amino acids. V lost 5 bases, J lost 4 bases, and 8 bases lay in between. CDR3 bases: TGTGCCAGCAGCCAAACACGCACTGAAGCTTTCTTT. This translates into CASSQTRTEAFF.

There are a few counts of this clonotype. This chain joins TRBV29-1 and TRBJ2-1; 9 bases fit TRBD1. With V trimmed by 1 base and J by 8 bases, 6 bases remained unmatched. The CDR3 runs 14 residues. CDR1 and CDR2 from the germline V gene are SQVTM and ANQGSEA. The CDR3 nucleotides read TGCAGCGTTGAAGCCGTACAGGGGGCCTATGAGCAGTTCTTC. This codes for CSVEAVQGAYEQFF.

This clonotype was counted between two and nine times. This chain links TRBV28 with TRBJ2-7, with D tentatively TRBD1 (6 bases). The CDR3 covers 16 residues. Germline V gene sequence: CDR1 MDHEN, CDR2 SYDVKM. The ends were cut back, 1 base at V and 2 bases at J, with 15 bases in the middle. The CDR3 bases are TGTGCCAGCAGTTTATCGGCGGCAGGGGTTCCCTACGAGCAGTACTTC. Encoded protein: CASSLSAAGVPYEQYF.

CDR3 DNA sequence: TGTGCCAGCAGCCAATGGGGGGACGACTATGGCTACACCTTC. This gives the protein CASSQWGDDYGYTF. The chain couples TRBV3-1 to TRBJ1-2; weak D call: TRBD1 (5 bases). Trimming shortened V by 2 bases and J by 3 bases, and 10 bases separated the two germline ends. The V gene's germline CDR1 is LGHDT and CDR2 YNNKEL (reference sequence). This CDR3 is built from 14 residues.

This clonotype was counted many times. CDR3 DNA: TGTGCCAGCAGTAAAGGAGAGGGGGCGTACGAGCAGTACTTC. Amino acid sequence: CASSKGEGAYEQYF. The V gene is TRBV25-1, the J gene TRBJ2-7; 7 bases align to TRBD1. From germline, CDR1 is MGHDK and CDR2 SYGVNS. V dropped 5 bases and J dropped 4; count of bases not matched to a gene: 8. CDR3 length: 14 amino acids.

In its sample, this clonotype ranks as medium-sized. The chain carries TRBV20-1 and TRBJ1-5; D is uncertain. The CDR3 sequence is 14 residues long. V lost 3 bases to trimming and J lost 5 bases, with 14 bases between them. CDR1 DFQATT and CDR2 SNEGSKA come from the germline V gene (reference sequence). CDR3 DNA sequence: TGCAGTGCTAGCACGGGCGGGGATCATCAGCCCCAGCATTTT. Its translation is CSASTGGDHQPQHF.

This clonotype was detected a few times. J is TRBJ2-1 and V is TRBV29-1, with D tentatively TRBD2 (6 bases). Germline CDR1 SQVTM, CDR2 ANQGSEA. The CDR3 runs 14 residues. The V gene lost 3 bases and the J gene lost 0 bases, with 9 bases spanning the gap. This CDR3 reads CSVDYGSSYNEQFF. DNA of the CDR3: TGCAGCGTTGATTACGGGAGCTCCTACAATGAGCAGTTCTTC.